The rows below give T cell receptor beta chains drawn from one sample of a study of Ad26.COV2.S vaccination and SARS-CoV-2 variants. Sequencing was performed with immunoSEQ multiplex PCR; in TCRdb, only in-frame clones are kept and a portion is missing. The sample contains approximately 300,000 clones, about 82% of which appear only once. Specimen: peripheral blood, collected in a trial of Ad26.COV2.S vaccine versus placebo. These receptor sequences come from a person aged 18-65 years who received the Ad26.COV2.S COVID-19 vaccine or a placebo. CDR3s include the opening cysteine and the closing phenylalanine or tryptophan. The D gene is left open where the match is weak. Where a row states a size, it is once, few, many or the class of an expanded clone; other rows omit it.

TRBJ2-4 | NA | NA | TRBV11-2 | TGTGCCAGCGGGCCCGCCGGGGGGCCGGGCAAAAACATTCAGTACTTC | CASGPAGGPGKNIQYF
TRBJ1-3 | NA | NA | TRBV21-1 | TGTGCCAGCAGCAAGGTCAGGGGAAACACCATATATTTT | CASSKVRGNTIYF
TRBJ1-1 | NA | NA | TRBV27 | TGTGCCAGCAGTTTCTCAGGACTTACTGAAGCTTTCTTT | CASSFSGLTEAFF
TRBJ2-5 | NA | NA | TRBV5-8 | TGTGCCAGCAGCTTGGTCGTCAGAAGAGAGACCCAGTACTTC | CASSLVVRRETQYF
TRBJ2-7 | TRBD2 | NA | TRBV4-2 | TGTGCCAGCAGCCAATCCGAGCGGGGGGGCTCCGACGAGCAGTACTTC | CASSQSERGGSDEQYF
TRBJ1-4 | NA | NA | TRBV10-2 | TGCGCCAGCGCTACATGGGGCGAGGGAAATAATGAAAAACTGTTTTTT | CASATWGEGNNEKLFF
TRBJ2-7 | NA | NA | TRBV5-1 | TGCGCCAGCAGTCCGGAACCGGGACTGGTCTACGAGCAGTACTTC | CASSPEPGLVYEQYF
TRBJ2-2 | NA | once | TRBV12-3/TRBV12-4 | TGTGCCAGCAGTCTCCACACCGGGGAGCTGTTTTTT | CASSLHTGELFF
TRBJ2-3 | NA | NA | TRBV7-8 | TGTGCCAGCAGCAACCCGACGGTGTGGGGGCGCACAGATACGCAGTATTTT | CASSNPTVWGRTDTQYF
TRBJ1-3 | NA | NA | TRBV19 | TGTGCCAGTAACGAACTGCTAGGTCCAGGCGACACCATATATTTT | CASNELLGPGDTIYF
TRBJ2-7 | NA | NA | TRBV7-9 | TGTGCCAGCAGCTTCCCCGGGGCCGACTACGAGCAGTACTTC | CASSFPGADYEQYF
TRBJ2-7 | NA | NA | TRBV2 | TGTGCCAGCCGCGGGTTCGCCGAGCAGTACTTC | CASRGFAEQYF
TRBJ2-7 | TRBD1 | NA | TRBV10-3 | TGTGCCATCAGTGAGTCCGGATACGAGGGGGCACAGGCCCTCTACGAGCAGTACTTC | CAISESGYEGAQALYEQYF
TRBJ1-1 | TRBD1 | NA | TRBV4-1 | TGCGCCAGCAGCCAAGATGAAGCGAGGAAGACAGGGGCAAACACTGAAGCTTTCTTT | CASSQDEARKTGANTEAFF
TRBJ1-4 | NA | once | TRBV30 | TGTGCCTGGAGTGTATTTTCTCTCGGGCAGCATAATGAAAAACTGTTTTTT | CAWSVFSLGQHNEKLFF
TRBJ2-7 | NA | NA | TRBV24-1 | TGTGCCACCAGTGCCGCCGGAGCCTACGAGCAGTACTTC | CATSAAGAYEQYF
TRBJ2-5 | NA | NA | TRBV18 | TGTGCCAGCTCACCACGGTCCCAAGAGACCCAGTACTTC | CASSPRSQETQYF
TRBJ1-1 | NA | NA | TRBV6-5 | TGTGCCAGCAGTTACTCGGGAGGGGCGCGGACTGAAGCTTTCTTT | CASSYSGGARTEAFF
TRBJ2-7 | TRBD2 | NA | TRBV11-2 | TGTGCCAGCAGCTCCCCCGGACTAGCGGGGATATCCTACGAGCAGTACTTC | CASSSPGLAGISYEQYF
TRBJ1-1 | NA | NA | TRBV6-5 | TGTGCCAGCAGTTACTTTGCGGGGAACACTGAAGCTTTCTTT | CASSYFAGNTEAFF
TRBJ2-3 | TRBD2 | NA | TRBV5-1 | TGCGCCAGCAGCGCGGGACTAGCGGCTATCATGGATACGCAGTATTTT | CASSAGLAAIMDTQYF
TRBJ2-6 | NA | NA | TRBV9 | TGTGCCAGCAGCGTATATACGGGACACTCTGGGGCCAACGTCCTGACTTTC | CASSVYTGHSGANVLTF
TRBJ2-3 | TRBD2 | NA | TRBV5-1 | TGCGCCAGCAGCTTGGCCTCTAGCGGGGGGGCGGTAGATACGCAGTATTTT | CASSLASSGGAVDTQYF
TRBJ2-7 | NA | NA | TRBV18 | TGTGCCAGCTCACCAGGCATTGGCCTTACCTACGAGCAGTACTTC | CASSPGIGLTYEQYF
TRBJ2-3 | NA | NA | TRBV5-1 | TGCGCCAGCAGCTTGACGGGGCAAAGCACAGATACGCAGTATTTT | CASSLTGQSTDTQYF
TRBJ2-7 | TRBD2 | NA | TRBV28 | TGTGCCAGCAACAGGATTGGGAGCGGGGGGGCCCTCTACGAGCAGTACTTC | CASNRIGSGGALYEQYF
TRBJ1-1 | TRBD1 | once | TRBV5-1 | TGCGCCAGCAAGGGACAGGGGTTGAACACTGAAGCTTTCTTT | CASKGQGLNTEAFF
TRBJ1-1 | NA | NA | TRBV2 | TGTGCCAGCAGTGACGGCCCTGGGACGGAAGCTTTCTTT | CASSDGPGTEAFF
TRBJ2-3 | TRBD1 | NA | TRBV5-4 | TGTGCCAGCAGTCACCATGGACAGGGGGAGACAGATACGCAGTATTTT | CASSHHGQGETDTQYF
TRBJ2-2 | TRBD1 | NA | TRBV2 | TGTGCCAGCAGTGCACAGGGGGCGAACACCGGGGAGCTGTTTTTT | CASSAQGANTGELFF
TRBJ2-5 | NA | NA | TRBV20-1 | TGCAGTGCTAGTTCTAGAGAAGGTTTCTTAGAGACCCAGTACTTC | CSASSREGFLETQYF
TRBJ2-5 | NA | once | TRBV5-1 | TGCGCCAGCAGCCAAGAGACCCAGTACTTC | CASSQETQYF
TRBJ2-3 | TRBD2 | NA | TRBV5-1 | TGCGCCAGCAGGCGGGGGGATAGCACAGATACGCAGTATTTT | CASRRGDSTDTQYF
TRBJ1-1 | NA | once | TRBV5-1 | TGCGCCAGCAGGAGAATGTTGAACACTGAAGCTTTCTTT | CASRRMLNTEAFF
TRBJ2-2 | NA | NA | TRBV19 | TGTGCCAGTAGTAGTTTCGGGGGGAACACCGGGGAGCTGTTTTTT | CASSSFGGNTGELFF
TRBJ1-5 | TRBD1 | NA | TRBV9 | TGTGCCAGCAGCGGACAGGGGGCCGAGCCCCAGCATTTT | CASSGQGAEPQHF
TRBJ2-3 | TRBD2 | NA | TRBV7-2 | TGTGCCAGCAGCTCCGTAGCGGGGGGGCGGGATACGCAGTATTTT | CASSSVAGGRDTQYF
TRBJ1-2 | TRBD1 | NA | TRBV5-4 | TGTGCCAGCAGCTCGACAGGGCAGATCTATGGCTACACCTTC | CASSSTGQIYGYTF
TRBJ2-5 | NA | NA | TRBV5-1 | TGCGCCAGCAGCTTAGTAACAGGGCAAGAGACCCAGTACTTC | CASSLVTGQETQYF
TRBJ1-4 | NA | NA | TRBV2 | TGTGCCAGCAGTGTGTACCCCGGAGGCGGTGAAAAACTGTTTTTT | CASSVYPGGGEKLFF
TRBJ1-2 | NA | NA | TRBV4-1 | TGCGCCAGCAGCCAGGTTTTCCCCGGGGGCTACACCTTC | CASSQVFPGGYTF
TRBJ1-1 | TRBD1 | NA | TRBV5-6 | TGTGCCAGCAGCTACGGACAGGGGATCACTGAAGCTTTCTTT | CASSYGQGITEAFF
TRBJ2-7 | NA | NA | TRBV28 | TGTGCCAGCAGCAGGGATCCAAACTACGAGCAGTACTTC | CASSRDPNYEQYF
TRBJ1-1 | NA | NA | TRBV12-3/TRBV12-4 | TGTGCCAGCAGTTTATCAGGAAGGACTGAAGCTTTCTTT | CASSLSGRTEAFF
TRBJ2-1 | NA | NA | TRBV7-8 | TGTGCCAGCAGCTTATATCGCCTTAGGGATGAGCAGTTCTTC | CASSLYRLRDEQFF
TRBJ1-1 | NA | NA | TRBV2 | TGTGCCAGCAGTGTCGCTGCGGAAGCTTTCTTT | CASSVAAEAFF
TRBJ2-3 | TRBD1 | many | TRBV5-1 | TGCGCCAGCAACGGACAGGGGTCTAGCACAGATACGCAGTATTTT | CASNGQGSSTDTQYF
TRBJ2-1 | NA | NA | TRBV11-2 | TGTGCCAGCAGCCTCCCTAACTACAATGAGCAGTTCTTC | CASSLPNYNEQFF
TRBJ1-5 | NA | NA | TRBV5-6 | TGTGCCAGCAGCTTGGCCACGGGGAATAGCAATCAGCCCCAGCATTTT | CASSLATGNSNQPQHF